These T cell receptor beta chains were read from a single sample in a study of shared clonotypes between healthy human individuals. Profiled with immunoSEQ multiplex PCR; TCRdb holds only in-frame clones, not every one. The repertoire holds under 1,900,000 clones, with around 98.5% as singletons. Sequencing was performed on naive CD4+ T cells sorted from blood. These receptors originate from a man aged 30 to 45 in good health. Both conserved end residues are part of each CDR3. D genes are given only for firm matches. Not every row has a clone size; where given, it reads once, few, many or a size class.

v_call: TRBV29-1; j_call: TRBJ1-2; clone_size: -; d_call: TRBD1; cdr3_aa: CSVEPGQGRGYGYTF; cdr3_nt: TGCAGCGTTGAGCCGGGACAGGGGAGAGGCTATGGCTACACCTTC
v_call: TRBV10-2; j_call: TRBJ2-2; clone_size: -; d_call: TRBD2; cdr3_aa: CASERPGLQTDTGELFF; cdr3_nt: TGCGCCAGCGAGAGACCGGGACTACAAACGGACACCGGGGAGCTGTTTTTT
v_call: TRBV29-1; j_call: TRBJ2-3; clone_size: -; d_call: TRBD1; cdr3_aa: CSADGQGTDTQYF; cdr3_nt: TGCAGCGCCGATGGACAGGGGACAGATACGCAGTATTTT
v_call: TRBV11-2; j_call: TRBJ2-7; clone_size: -; d_call: TRBD2; cdr3_aa: CASSLGLAGSYEQYF; cdr3_nt: TGTGCCAGCAGCTTAGGGCTAGCGGGGTCCTACGAGCAGTACTTC
v_call: TRBV9; j_call: TRBJ2-1; clone_size: -; d_call: -; cdr3_aa: CASSVDPSTEQFF; cdr3_nt: TGTGCCAGCAGCGTAGATCCAAGCACTGAGCAGTTCTTC
v_call: TRBV2; j_call: TRBJ2-7; clone_size: -; d_call: TRBD2; cdr3_aa: CASSGGLAGAYF; cdr3_nt: TGTGCCAGCTCGGGAGGGCTAGCCGGTGCATACTTC
v_call: TRBV4-1; j_call: TRBJ1-1; clone_size: once; d_call: TRBD1; cdr3_aa: CASSQRTGRGTEAFF; cdr3_nt: TGCGCCAGCAGCCAAAGGACAGGGCGGGGCACTGAAGCTTTCTTT
v_call: TRBV2; j_call: TRBJ2-1; clone_size: -; d_call: -; cdr3_aa: CASRRYNEQFF; cdr3_nt: TGTGCCAGCAGGCGGTACAATGAGCAGTTCTTC
v_call: TRBV30; j_call: TRBJ2-7; clone_size: -; d_call: -; cdr3_aa: CAWSGRREFYEQYF; cdr3_nt: TGTGCCTGGAGTGGACGACGGGAGTTCTACGAGCAGTACTTC
v_call: TRBV11-2; j_call: TRBJ1-4; clone_size: -; d_call: -; cdr3_aa: CASSLVGNEKLFF; cdr3_nt: TGTGCCAGCAGCTTAGTGGGGAATGAAAAACTGTTTTTT
v_call: TRBV10-1; j_call: TRBJ1-1; clone_size: once; d_call: -; cdr3_aa: CASSAGSVPNTEAFF; cdr3_nt: TGCGCCAGCAGTGCTGGGTCCGTTCCGAACACTGAAGCTTTCTTT
v_call: TRBV28; j_call: TRBJ2-3; clone_size: -; d_call: TRBD2; cdr3_aa: CASRTSGRAPDTQYF; cdr3_nt: TGTGCCAGCAGAACTAGCGGGAGGGCGCCAGATACGCAGTATTTT
v_call: TRBV7-9; j_call: TRBJ1-3; clone_size: -; d_call: TRBD1; cdr3_aa: CASSLNRGANTIYF; cdr3_nt: TGTGCCAGCAGCTTGAACAGGGGTGCGAACACCATATATTTT
v_call: TRBV5-1; j_call: TRBJ1-4; clone_size: -; d_call: -; cdr3_aa: CASSSSGATNEKLFF; cdr3_nt: TGCGCCAGCAGCAGTTCAGGAGCAACTAATGAAAAACTGTTTTTT
v_call: TRBV5-1; j_call: TRBJ2-5; clone_size: -; d_call: TRBD1; cdr3_aa: CASSSAGTGQETQYF; cdr3_nt: TGCGCCAGCAGCTCGGCCGGGACAGGGCAAGAGACCCAGTACTTC
v_call: TRBV19; j_call: TRBJ2-4; clone_size: -; d_call: -; cdr3_aa: CASSFSPAGVRNIQYF; cdr3_nt: TGTGCCAGTAGTTTCTCCCCCGCAGGGGTTCGAAACATTCAGTACTTC
v_call: TRBV5-1; j_call: TRBJ2-1; clone_size: once; d_call: TRBD2; cdr3_aa: CASSLGLAGEWDNEQFF; cdr3_nt: TGCGCCAGCAGCTTGGGATTAGCGGGAGAGTGGGACAATGAGCAGTTCTTC
v_call: TRBV28; j_call: TRBJ2-5; clone_size: -; d_call: TRBD1; cdr3_aa: CASRPSRDRGQETQYF; cdr3_nt: TGTGCCAGCAGACCATCCCGGGACAGGGGGCAAGAGACCCAGTACTTC
v_call: TRBV15; j_call: TRBJ2-7; clone_size: -; d_call: TRBD2; cdr3_aa: CATSRAKGLAGANYEQYF; cdr3_nt: TGTGCCACCAGCAGAGCGAAGGGACTAGCGGGAGCGAACTACGAGCAGTACTTC
v_call: TRBV19; j_call: TRBJ1-1; clone_size: once; d_call: -; cdr3_aa: CASSIDRALPGEAFF; cdr3_nt: TGTGCCAGTAGTATAGATCGGGCCCTCCCGGGGGAAGCTTTCTTT
v_call: TRBV5-6; j_call: TRBJ2-7; clone_size: -; d_call: -; cdr3_aa: CASSLGRPREQYF; cdr3_nt: TGTGCCAGCAGCTTGGGTCGGCCTCGGGAGCAGTACTTC
v_call: TRBV5-6; j_call: TRBJ2-1; clone_size: -; d_call: TRBD2; cdr3_aa: CASSPPLTSGSGEQFF; cdr3_nt: TGTGCCAGCAGCCCCCCGCTAACCAGCGGGAGCGGTGAGCAGTTCTTC
v_call: TRBV5-1; j_call: TRBJ1-4; clone_size: -; d_call: -; cdr3_aa: CASSLAGVRNEKLFF; cdr3_nt: TGCGCCAGCAGCTTGGCCGGGGTGAGAAATGAAAAACTGTTTTTT
v_call: TRBV7-2; j_call: TRBJ2-1; clone_size: -; d_call: TRBD2; cdr3_aa: CASSLELASYNEQFF; cdr3_nt: TGTGCCAGCAGCTTAGAACTAGCGAGCTACAATGAGCAGTTCTTC
v_call: TRBV11-3; j_call: TRBJ2-2; clone_size: -; d_call: TRBD2; cdr3_aa: CASSLTSENTGELFF; cdr3_nt: TGTGCCAGCAGCTTAACTAGCGAGAACACCGGGGAGCTGTTTTTT
v_call: TRBV7-2; j_call: TRBJ2-3; clone_size: -; d_call: -; cdr3_aa: CASSPMGGVGGTDTQYF; cdr3_nt: TGTGCCAGCAGCCCAATGGGGGGTGTGGGTGGCACAGATACGCAGTATTTT
v_call: TRBV10-2; j_call: TRBJ2-1; clone_size: once; d_call: TRBD1; cdr3_aa: CASSEWDSPLYNEQFF; cdr3_nt: TGCGCCAGCAGTGAGTGGGACAGTCCTCTTTACAATGAGCAGTTCTTC
v_call: TRBV5-1; j_call: TRBJ2-3; clone_size: -; d_call: TRBD1; cdr3_aa: CASSLTTGTGPDTQYF; cdr3_nt: TGCGCCAGCAGCTTAACAACCGGGACAGGGCCAGATACGCAGTATTTT
v_call: TRBV29-1; j_call: TRBJ2-7; clone_size: -; d_call: -; cdr3_aa: CSVEDQRWGSYEQYF; cdr3_nt: TGCAGCGTTGAAGATCAGCGGTGGGGCTCCTACGAGCAGTACTTC
v_call: TRBV11-2; j_call: TRBJ1-1; clone_size: -; d_call: TRBD1; cdr3_aa: CASSLGSWWDRNTHEAFF; cdr3_nt: TGTGCCAGCAGCTTAGGGTCTTGGTGGGACAGAAACACCCATGAAGCTTTCTTT
v_call: TRBV7-9; j_call: TRBJ1-4; clone_size: -; d_call: -; cdr3_aa: CASRETGGEKLFF; cdr3_nt: TGTGCCAGCCGGGAGACCGGAGGGGAAAAACTGTTTTTT
v_call: TRBV11-2; j_call: TRBJ1-4; clone_size: -; d_call: -; cdr3_aa: CASSLDRGGKLFF; cdr3_nt: TGTGCCAGCAGCTTAGATCGGGGGGGAAAACTGTTTTTT
v_call: TRBV10-1; j_call: TRBJ1-5; clone_size: few; d_call: -; cdr3_aa: CASSVTPQPQHF; cdr3_nt: TGCGCCAGCAGTGTAACCCCACAGCCCCAGCATTTT
v_call: TRBV28; j_call: TRBJ2-7; clone_size: -; d_call: TRBD1; cdr3_aa: CASSSGDRTTYEQYF; cdr3_nt: TGTGCCAGCAGTTCGGGGGACAGGACGACCTACGAGCAGTACTTC
v_call: TRBV9; j_call: TRBJ1-2; clone_size: -; d_call: -; cdr3_aa: CASSSRGPYGYTF; cdr3_nt: TGTGCCAGCAGTTCGAGGGGCCCCTATGGCTACACCTTC
v_call: TRBV7-9; j_call: TRBJ2-1; clone_size: -; d_call: -; cdr3_aa: CASSLERRSSYNEQFF; cdr3_nt: TGTGCCAGCAGCTTAGAACGGCGGAGCTCCTACAATGAGCAGTTCTTC
v_call: TRBV12-5; j_call: TRBJ1-4; clone_size: -; d_call: -; cdr3_aa: CASGSSAGPATNEKLFF; cdr3_nt: TGTGCTAGTGGTTCCTCAGCCGGACCCGCAACTAATGAAAAACTGTTTTTT
v_call: TRBV18; j_call: TRBJ2-2; clone_size: -; d_call: -; cdr3_aa: CASSPVAGFTGELFF; cdr3_nt: TGTGCCAGCTCACCAGTTGCGGGCTTCACCGGGGAGCTGTTTTTT
v_call: TRBV5-5; j_call: TRBJ2-1; clone_size: -; d_call: TRBD2; cdr3_aa: CASSSGPSSGRYRGEQFF; cdr3_nt: TGTGCCAGCAGCTCGGGTCCCTCTAGCGGGCGGTATCGGGGTGAGCAGTTCTTC
v_call: TRBV30; j_call: TRBJ1-3; clone_size: -; d_call: -; cdr3_aa: CAWSVRVGNTIYF; cdr3_nt: TGTGCCTGGAGTGTCAGGGTCGGAAACACCATATATTTT
v_call: TRBV25-1; j_call: TRBJ2-1; clone_size: -; d_call: TRBD2; cdr3_aa: CASRGLAGGYNEQFF; cdr3_nt: TGTGCCAGCAGGGGACTAGCGGGAGGCTACAATGAGCAGTTCTTC
v_call: TRBV19; j_call: TRBJ2-4; clone_size: -; d_call: -; cdr3_aa: CASSIEGRLAKNIQYF; cdr3_nt: TGTGCCAGTAGTATAGAAGGGCGCCTAGCCAAAAACATTCAGTACTTC
v_call: TRBV11-3; j_call: TRBJ2-3; clone_size: -; d_call: TRBD2; cdr3_aa: CASSLDLTSGTDTQYF; cdr3_nt: TGTGCCAGCAGCTTAGATCTGACTAGCGGTACAGATACGCAGTATTTT
v_call: TRBV28; j_call: TRBJ2-7; clone_size: -; d_call: -; cdr3_aa: CASKTLNEQYF; cdr3_nt: TGTGCCAGCAAGACGTTGAACGAGCAGTACTTC
v_call: TRBV29-1; j_call: TRBJ2-2; clone_size: -; d_call: TRBD2; cdr3_aa: CSVGGLAGSTGELFF; cdr3_nt: TGCAGCGTTGGTGGACTAGCGGGGAGTACCGGGGAGCTGTTTTTT